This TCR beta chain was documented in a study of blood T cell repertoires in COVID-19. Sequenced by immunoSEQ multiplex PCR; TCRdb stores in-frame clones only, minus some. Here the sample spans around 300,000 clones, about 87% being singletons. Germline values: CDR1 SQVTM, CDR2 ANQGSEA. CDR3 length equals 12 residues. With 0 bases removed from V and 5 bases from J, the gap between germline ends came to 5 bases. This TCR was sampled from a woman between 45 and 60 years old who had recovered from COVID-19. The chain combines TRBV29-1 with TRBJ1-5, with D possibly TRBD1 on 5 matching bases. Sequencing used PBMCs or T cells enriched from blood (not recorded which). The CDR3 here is CSVEEGDQPQHF. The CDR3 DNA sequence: TGCAGCGTTGAAGAAGGGGATCAGCCCCAGCATTTT.